Here is one T cell receptor (beta chain) with its context. The sample comes from a study of shared clonotypes between healthy human individuals. Clones were read by immunoSEQ multiplex PCR, and TCRdb kept only the in-frame ones, dropping some. In the table there are just over 2,000,000 clones, about 95% of which are singletons. This sequence was found in a man aged 18-30 years in good health. Material for sequencing was naive CD4+ T cells sorted from blood. Subset described: CD45RA+ positively selected.

The CDR3 is CASRSGTLDTGELFF. Here the CDR3 DNA reads TGTGCCAGCAGATCCGGGACTCTAGACACCGGGGAGCTGTTTTTT. The chain carries TRBV6-5 and TRBJ2-2; D may be TRBD2 (6 bases). Germline loops: CDR1 MNHEY, CDR2 SVGAGI. There are 15 residues in the CDR3. Trimming stripped 6 bases from V and 3 bases from J, with 14 bases between.